The subject of this entry is one T cell receptor beta chain. Its antigen is not known. The data stem from a study of shared clonotypes between healthy human individuals. Assay used: immunoSEQ multiplex PCR; TCRdb lists only in-frame clones, some missing. The repertoire holds 2 million to 2.5 million clones, with about nine tenths as singletons. Study outcomes and limitations: Clonotype sharing among the donors was expected to vary with sequencing depth. Naive subsets generally had larger estimated richness than memory subsets.

V lost 1 base, J lost 2 bases, and 11 bases lay in between. The CDR3 runs to 15 residues. Germline V gene data show CDR1 as SGHTA and CDR2 as FQGNSA. The TCR originated in a man aged 18-30 years in good health. Some clones in this sample may be carry-over from other donors' samples. This chain connects TRBV7-2 to TRBJ1-2; tentative D call: TRBD1 (6 bases). Sequenced: naive CD4+ T cells from PBMCs. Described subset: CD45RA+ positively selected. CDR3 nucleotides: TGTGCCAGCAGCTTAGGGACGGACAGAAACTATGGCTACACCTTC. Translation: CASSLGTDRNYGYTF. The full variable domain, its missing parts supplied by reference TRBV7-2 and TRBJ1-2, is GAGVSQSPSNKVTEKGKDVELRCDPISGHTALYWYRQSLGQGLEFLIYFQGNSAPDKSGLPSDRFSAERTGGSVSTLTIQRTQQEDSAVYLCASSLGTDRNYGYTFGSGTRLTVV.